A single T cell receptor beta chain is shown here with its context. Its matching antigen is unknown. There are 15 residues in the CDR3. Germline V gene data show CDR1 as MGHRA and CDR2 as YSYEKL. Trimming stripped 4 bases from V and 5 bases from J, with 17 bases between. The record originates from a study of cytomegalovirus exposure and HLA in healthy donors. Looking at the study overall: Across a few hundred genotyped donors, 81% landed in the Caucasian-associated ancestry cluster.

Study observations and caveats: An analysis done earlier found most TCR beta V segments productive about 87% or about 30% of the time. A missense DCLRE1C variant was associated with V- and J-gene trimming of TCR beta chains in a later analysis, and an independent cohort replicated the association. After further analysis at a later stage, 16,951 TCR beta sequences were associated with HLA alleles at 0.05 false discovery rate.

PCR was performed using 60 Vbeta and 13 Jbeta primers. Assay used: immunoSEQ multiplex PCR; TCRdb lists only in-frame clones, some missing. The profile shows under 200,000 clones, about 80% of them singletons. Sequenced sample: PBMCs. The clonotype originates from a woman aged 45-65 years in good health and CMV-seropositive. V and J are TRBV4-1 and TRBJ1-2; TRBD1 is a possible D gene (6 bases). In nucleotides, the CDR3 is TGCGCCAGCAGCCGAGGAGGACAGATGAATTATGGCTACACCTTC. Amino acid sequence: CASSRGGQMNYGYTF.